The rows below give T cell receptor beta chains drawn from one sample of a study of cytomegalovirus exposure and HLA in healthy donors. The protocol was immunoSEQ multiplex PCR, while the TCRdb copy is restricted to in-frame clones and leaves out a portion. Counted here are around 150,000 clones, approximately 80% occurring once; the ten biggest clones make up around 1.9%. Sample: PBMCs. Every receptor here comes from a man between 18 and 35 years old in good health and CMV-seronegative. Each CDR3 is given with its conserved first and last residue. The order of the fields is clone size, V gene, J gene, D gene, CDR3 DNA, CDR3 protein. D genes are given only for firm matches. For some rows the clone size is stated as once, few or many, or as a class when expanded; others skip it.

clone size: -; V gene: TRBV6-5; J gene: TRBJ2-5; D gene: TRBD2; CDR3 DNA: TGTGCCAGCAGTCCCGCTCGGGGGGGGCCAGAGACCCAGTACTTC; CDR3 protein: CASSPARGGPETQYF
clone size: once; V gene: TRBV4-1; J gene: TRBJ2-7; D gene: TRBD2; CDR3 DNA: TGCGCCAGCAGCCAAGCATGGACTAGCGGGGAAATGCAGTACTTC; CDR3 protein: CASSQAWTSGEMQYF
clone size: -; V gene: TRBV5-5; J gene: TRBJ1-1; D gene: -; CDR3 DNA: TGTGCCAGCAGCGGGCGGGGGGTTCCCACTGAAGCTTTCTTT; CDR3 protein: CASSGRGVPTEAFF
clone size: -; V gene: TRBV4-1; J gene: TRBJ1-5; D gene: -; CDR3 DNA: TGCGCCAGCAGCCAAGGTACCAGGGGTGGCAATCAGCCCCAGCATTTT; CDR3 protein: CASSQGTRGGNQPQHF
clone size: -; V gene: TRBV2; J gene: TRBJ2-3; D gene: -; CDR3 DNA: TGTGCCAGCACCCAGGGAAGCACAGATACGCAGTATTTT; CDR3 protein: CASTQGSTDTQYF
clone size: -; V gene: TRBV7-8; J gene: TRBJ2-1; D gene: -; CDR3 DNA: TGTGCCAGCAGCTTACCCATCCGGGTCTCGCTACACAATGAGCAGTTCTTC; CDR3 protein: CASSLPIRVSLHNEQFF
clone size: -; V gene: TRBV6-1; J gene: TRBJ2-1; D gene: -; CDR3 DNA: TGTGCCAGCGGCGGGGCCCGCTCCTACAATGAGCAGTTCTTC; CDR3 protein: CASGGARSYNEQFF
clone size: -; V gene: TRBV21-1; J gene: TRBJ1-2; D gene: -; CDR3 DNA: TGTGCCAGCAGCGGCCCCAGGGGTTCTAACTATGGCTACACCTTC; CDR3 protein: CASSGPRGSNYGYTF
clone size: -; V gene: TRBV7-8; J gene: TRBJ2-7; D gene: TRBD1; CDR3 DNA: TGTGCCAGCAGCTTAGGGACAGGGTACGAGCAGTACTTC; CDR3 protein: CASSLGTGYEQYF
clone size: few; V gene: TRBV28; J gene: TRBJ1-3; D gene: -; CDR3 DNA: TGTGCCAGCAGTTCCTTACAGGGAACAGAAGACACCATATATTTT; CDR3 protein: CASSSLQGTEDTIYF
clone size: -; V gene: TRBV11-2; J gene: TRBJ1-4; D gene: TRBD1; CDR3 DNA: TGTGCCAGCAGCCGACAGGGATATGGAACTAATGAAAAACTGTTTTTT; CDR3 protein: CASSRQGYGTNEKLFF
clone size: -; V gene: TRBV5-1; J gene: TRBJ2-3; D gene: TRBD2; CDR3 DNA: TGCGCCAGCAGCCCGACTAGCGGGGGGCTCAGCACAGATACGCAGTATTTT; CDR3 protein: CASSPTSGGLSTDTQYF
clone size: once; V gene: TRBV28; J gene: TRBJ1-6; D gene: -; CDR3 DNA: TGTGCCAGCAGTTTACCCGGTCTGCGAGATTCACCCCTCCACTTT; CDR3 protein: CASSLPGLRDSPLHF
clone size: -; V gene: TRBV29-1; J gene: TRBJ1-4; D gene: TRBD1; CDR3 DNA: TGCAGCGCCGAGACAGGGGGTAATGAAAAACTGTTTTTT; CDR3 protein: CSAETGGNEKLFF
clone size: -; V gene: TRBV5-4; J gene: TRBJ2-2; D gene: -; CDR3 DNA: TGTGCCAGCAGCTTGGGCGTAGCGGAGGCCAACACCGGGGAGCTGTTTTTT; CDR3 protein: CASSLGVAEANTGELFF
clone size: -; V gene: TRBV2; J gene: TRBJ2-3; D gene: TRBD1; CDR3 DNA: TGTGCCAGCAGTGAATTCCAGGGGGCTAGCACAGATACGCAGTATTTT; CDR3 protein: CASSEFQGASTDTQYF
clone size: -; V gene: TRBV5-5; J gene: TRBJ1-5; D gene: -; CDR3 DNA: TGTGCCAGCAGCCGCCGACAGACGTATAGCAATCAGCCCCAGCATTTT; CDR3 protein: CASSRRQTYSNQPQHF
clone size: -; V gene: TRBV28; J gene: TRBJ1-4; D gene: -; CDR3 DNA: TGTGCCAGCAGTTTTAGGGGTCGGGCTAATGAAAAACTGTTTTTT; CDR3 protein: CASSFRGRANEKLFF
clone size: -; V gene: TRBV6-5; J gene: TRBJ1-1; D gene: -; CDR3 DNA: TGTGCCAGCAGTTACTCGATACCGGCGGACAGTGAAGCTTTCTTT; CDR3 protein: CASSYSIPADSEAFF
clone size: few; V gene: TRBV7-2; J gene: TRBJ1-2; D gene: TRBD1; CDR3 DNA: TGTGCCAGCAGCTCTACCGGGACAGCGGGCTATGGCTACACCTTC; CDR3 protein: CASSSTGTAGYGYTF
clone size: -; V gene: TRBV10-3; J gene: TRBJ2-7; D gene: -; CDR3 DNA: TGTGCCATCAGTGACGAGGAGCCCCACGAGCAGTACTTC; CDR3 protein: CAISDEEPHEQYF
clone size: -; V gene: TRBV27; J gene: TRBJ1-5; D gene: -; CDR3 DNA: TGTGCCAGCAGTTTAGGGGGGTTCCAGCCCCAGCATTTT; CDR3 protein: CASSLGGFQPQHF
clone size: -; V gene: TRBV6-1; J gene: TRBJ2-1; D gene: TRBD1; CDR3 DNA: TGTGCCAGCAGTGAAACAGGGGACAATGAGCAGTTCTTC; CDR3 protein: CASSETGDNEQFF
clone size: -; V gene: TRBV6-6; J gene: TRBJ1-5; D gene: TRBD1; CDR3 DNA: TGTGCCAGCAGTTACGGACAGGCCAGCAATCAGCCCCAGCATTTT; CDR3 protein: CASSYGQASNQPQHF
clone size: -; V gene: TRBV29-1; J gene: TRBJ2-4; D gene: -; CDR3 DNA: TGCAGCGTTGAAACCCGGGGAGACATTCAGTACTTC; CDR3 protein: CSVETRGDIQYF
clone size: -; V gene: TRBV28; J gene: TRBJ1-2; D gene: -; CDR3 DNA: TGTGCCAGCAGTTCCCCACCAGGTTACTATGGCTACACCTTC; CDR3 protein: CASSSPPGYYGYTF
clone size: -; V gene: TRBV6-5; J gene: TRBJ2-7; D gene: -; CDR3 DNA: TGTGCCAGCAGTAAGCCGGACAGAGTAAACTACGAGCAGTACTTC; CDR3 protein: CASSKPDRVNYEQYF
clone size: few; V gene: TRBV7-8; J gene: TRBJ1-4; D gene: TRBD1; CDR3 DNA: TGTGCCAGCAGCATACAGGGGAGGAGTGAAAAACTGTTTTTT; CDR3 protein: CASSIQGRSEKLFF
clone size: -; V gene: TRBV19; J gene: TRBJ1-5; D gene: -; CDR3 DNA: TGTGCCAGTAGTTATGACAGACACAATCAGCCCCAGCATTTT; CDR3 protein: CASSYDRHNQPQHF
clone size: -; V gene: TRBV6-5; J gene: TRBJ2-5; D gene: TRBD1; CDR3 DNA: TGTGCCAGCAGGGGGACAGGGTACTTGGCCCAGTACTTC; CDR3 protein: CASRGTGYLAQYF
clone size: few; V gene: TRBV2; J gene: TRBJ2-7; D gene: TRBD1; CDR3 DNA: TGTGCCATCACGGACAGGGTCAAAGGCTACGAGCAGTACTTC; CDR3 protein: CAITDRVKGYEQYF
clone size: few; V gene: TRBV5-1; J gene: TRBJ2-7; D gene: TRBD1; CDR3 DNA: TGCGCCAGCAGCTGGGGACAGGGGGCGTACGAGCAGTACTTC; CDR3 protein: CASSWGQGAYEQYF